The 20 T cell receptor beta chains presented below share a single source sample, sequenced in a study of blood T cell repertoires in COVID-19. Method: immunoSEQ multiplex PCR; TCRdb's copy keeps in-frame clones and lacks some. Of about 86,000 clones in the sample, roughly 84% were seen once. Sequenced sample: peripheral blood. The receptor set was obtained from a woman older than 75 with active or convalescent COVID-19.

The chain links TRBV27 to TRBJ2-4; 12 bases fit TRBD2. Germline CDR1 and CDR2: MNHEY and SMNVEV (reference sequence). CDR3 length equals 14 residues. V was clipped by 3 bases and J by 8 bases; unmatched bases: 2. CDR3 in amino acids: CASSLGLAGDIQYF. Here the CDR3 DNA reads TGTGCCAGCAGTTTGGGACTAGCGGGTGACATTCAGTACTTC.

Remarks on this clone: A much larger clone lies one base from this, so it may be a read error. This same CDR3 is encoded by further DNA sequences in the sample. The chain is built from TRBV5-1 and TRBJ2-1; D is undetermined. Germline CDR1 is SGHRS and CDR2 is YFSETQ. This CDR3 is 12 amino acids long. V lost 0 bases and J lost 8, with 6 bases in between. CDR3 residues: CASSLVLYEQFF. For the CDR3, the DNA is TGCGCCAGCAGCTTGGTCCTCTATGAGCAGTTCTTC.

The chain has TRBV30 and TRBJ1-4; TRBD1 might be the D (6 bases). CDR1 and CDR2 from the germline V gene are GTSNPN and SVGIG (reference sequence). This CDR3 region has 14 residues. V lost 2 bases to trimming and J lost 6 bases, with 13 bases between them. CDR3 region: CAWSRGGGYEKLFF. The CDR3 nucleotides read TGTGCCTGGAGTAGGGGAGGGGGATATGAAAAACTGTTTTTT.

The chain recombines TRBV4-1 with TRBJ2-7; possibly TRBD1 for D (5 bases). Germline V gives CDR1 MGHRA, CDR2 YSYEKL. The V end was cut by 0 bases, the J end by 5 bases, with 20 bases between. The CDR3 contains 17 residues. The CDR3 loop reads CASSQDLTEYLTNEQYF. CDR3 DNA sequence: TGCGCCAGCAGCCAAGATCTGACAGAGTATCTAACTAACGAGCAGTACTTC.

The V gene is TRBV7-2, the J gene TRBJ1-1; tentatively, D is TRBD1 (5 bases). The CDR3 sequence is 15 residues long. V was trimmed by 4 bases and J by 0 bases, leaving 12 bases between them. The germline gives CDR1 SGHTA, CDR2 FQGNSA. The CDR3 sequence: CASSSLGVMNTEAFF. The CDR3 nucleotides read TGTGCCAGCAGCTCATTAGGGGTAATGAACACTGAAGCTTTCTTT.

V gene TRBV6-1 combines with J gene TRBJ1-1, with TRBD1 as a possible D gene (6 bases). The CDR3 is 15 residues long. V lost 1 base and J lost 1, with 10 bases in between. Per germline, CDR1 MNHNS and CDR2 SASEGT. The CDR3 DNA follows: TGTGCCAGCAGTGAAGACTGGGGGCGGAACACTGAAGCTTTCTTT. Translation gives CASSEDWGRNTEAFF.

The genes are TRBV5-1 and TRBJ1-2; D is perhaps TRBD1 (6 bases). The CDR3 runs 12 residues. Germline V gives CDR1 SGHRS, CDR2 YFSETQ. V dropped 4 bases and J dropped 4 bases, with 8 bases sitting between them. CDR3 protein: CASSDRSYGYTF. The DNA for the CDR3 is TGCGCCAGCAGCGACAGGTCCTATGGCTACACCTTC. Drawing the rest from reference TRBV5-1 and TRBJ1-2, the complete variable domain is KAGVTQTPRYLIKTRGQQVTLSCSPISGHRSVSWYQQTPGQGLQFLFEYFSETQRNKGNFPGRFSGRQFSNSRSEMNVSTLELGDSALYLCASSDRSYGYTFGSGTRLTVV.

This chain connects TRBV28 to TRBJ1-2, with D possibly TRBD1 on 5 matching bases. Trimming stripped 5 bases from V and 4 bases from J, with 14 bases between. This CDR3 has 14 residues. Germline loops: CDR1 MDHEN, CDR2 SYDVKM. The CDR3 reads CASSLTPGVYGYTF. In nucleotides, the CDR3 is TGTGCCAGCAGTCTAACCCCGGGGGTCTATGGCTACACCTTC.

About this clone itself: Other DNA variants within this sample encode the same CDR3. The rearrangement links TRBV5-6 to TRBJ2-1; 9 nucleotides agree with TRBD2. The CDR3 has 16 amino acids. CDR1 is SGHDT and CDR2 is YYEEEE in the germline V gene. Trimming cost V 0 bases and J 4 bases; bases outside gene matches: 5. CDR3 in amino acids: CASSLAASGVYNEQFF. CDR3 sequence (DNA): TGTGCCAGCAGCTTGGCGGCTAGCGGGGTTTACAATGAGCAGTTCTTC.

This chain uses TRBV4-3 with TRBJ2-3; 7 bases are a match to TRBD2. The CDR3 covers 15 residues. V lost 1 base, J lost 2 bases, and 3 bases stayed unmatched. Germline lookup yields CDR1 LGHNA and CDR2 YSLEER. CDR3 sequence (DNA): TGCGCCAGCAGCCAAGGGAGCGGGGACACAGATACGCAGTATTTT. This codes for CASSQGSGDTDTQYF.

This clone was seen only a few times. The genes are TRBV5-1 and TRBJ2-1, with D uncertain. V was trimmed by 7 bases and J by 8 bases, leaving 19 bases between them. The CDR3 consists of 14 residues. The germline V gene encodes CDR1 SGHRS and CDR2 YFSETQ. The CDR3 reads CASYTSGSFHEQFF. CDR3 bases: TGCGCCAGCTACACCTCCGGGTCCTTCCATGAGCAGTTCTTC.

The chain joins TRBV7-3 to TRBJ2-2; 11 bases agree with TRBD2. Germline V gene sequence: CDR1 SGHTA, CDR2 FQGTGA. Trimming cost V 2 bases and J 4 bases; bases outside gene matches: 0. The CDR3 loop spans 15 amino acids. CDR3 sequence reads: CASSLLAGGTGELFF. CDR3 DNA sequence: TGTGCCAGCAGCTTACTAGCGGGGGGCACCGGGGAGCTGTTTTTT. Full variable domain (rest looked up from reference TRBV7-3 and TRBJ2-2): GAGVSQTPSNKVTEKGKYVELRCDPISGHTALYWYRQSLGQGPEFLIYFQGTGAADDSGLPNDRFFAVRPEGSVSTLKIQRTERGDSAVYLCASSLLAGGTGELFFGEGSRLTVL.

This clone has more than one count but fewer than ten. The chain combines TRBV29-1 with TRBJ2-5, with a tentative D call TRBD1 (5 bases). The V end lost 5 bases, the J end lost 1 base, and 20 bases lay between the germline ends. CDR3 length equals 16 residues. In germline, CDR1 is SQVTM, CDR2 ANQGSEA. The CDR3 DNA is TGCAGCGTTTTGGATTGGGGCGGTGACAGCCAAGAGACCCAGTACTTC. Its protein product is CSVLDWGGDSQETQYF.

This rearrangement joins TRBV5-6 to TRBJ2-1; D not resolved. The CDR3 is 17 amino acids. CDR1 SGHDT and CDR2 YYEEEE come from the germline V gene. Between the trimmed V and J ends, which lost 0 bases and 3 bases, there was a span of 16 bases. This chain's CDR3 is CASSLGQATWVYNEQFF. CDR3 in DNA: TGTGCCAGCAGCTTGGGTCAGGCTACATGGGTCTACAATGAGCAGTTCTTC.

This chain uses TRBV19 with TRBJ1-5; 7 bases line up with TRBD1. This CDR3 comprises 13 residues. In germline, CDR1 is LNHDA, CDR2 SQIVND (reference sequence). The V gene end was trimmed by 5 bases and the J gene end by 11 bases; junction bases not matched to a gene: 9. The CDR3 loop reads CASSSQGIESQHF. The CDR3 region has the DNA TGTGCCAGTAGTTCACAGGGGATAGAGTCCCAGCATTTT.

CDR3 DNA sequence: TGCGCCAGCAGCCAAGTCGTGTTAGGGACAGGAAGCGAAAAACTGTTTTTT. Encoded protein: CASSQVVLGTGSEKLFF. V usage is TRBV4-3 and J usage is TRBJ1-4; 8 nucleotides align to TRBD1. The CDR3 totals 17 residues. J gave up 8 bases and V 1 base, and 12 bases lay outside the gene matches. Germline V gene sequence: CDR1 LGHNA, CDR2 YSLEER.

CDR3 DNA sequence: TGCGCCAGCAGCCAAGATTATCCGGGGTTCACCTACGAGCAGTACTTC. This gives the protein CASSQDYPGFTYEQYF. This sequence joins TRBV4-3 and TRBJ2-7, with a weak D call TRBD2 (5 bases). Germline CDR1 LGHNA, CDR2 YSLEER. V was trimmed by 0 bases and J by 2 bases, leaving 14 bases between them. This CDR3 contains 16 residues.

The chain couples TRBV5-1 to TRBJ2-1; TRBD1 matches 9 bases. In germline, CDR1 is SGHRS, CDR2 YFSETQ. CDR3 length equals 16 residues. With V trimmed by 3 bases and J by 6 bases, 10 bases remained unmatched. This chain's CDR3 is CASSSPPGQGINEQFF. For the CDR3, the DNA is TGCGCCAGCAGCTCCCCTCCGGGACAGGGTATCAATGAGCAGTTCTTC.

The chain joins TRBV4-1 to TRBJ2-2; 11 positions match TRBD1. CDR3 length equals 15 residues. Germline values: CDR1 MGHRA, CDR2 YSYEKL. Trimming removed 6 bases from V and 8 bases from J; junction bases left unmatched: 8. CDR3 nucleotide sequence: TGCGCCAGCAGTTCAGGACAGGGGGCCAAGGGGGAGCTGTTTTTT. This translates into CASSSGQGAKGELFF.

V is TRBV6-5 and J is TRBJ2-2, with 8 positions matching TRBD1. The germline gives CDR1 MNHEY, CDR2 SVGAGI. CDR3 length: 15 residues. V was clipped by 0 bases and J by 7 bases; unmatched bases: 4. Written as DNA, the CDR3 is TGTGCCAGCAGTTACTCGACAGGGGCAGTCGGGGAGCTGTTTTTT. Its translation is CASSYSTGAVGELFF.